The 23 T cell receptor beta chains below all came from one sample that was sequenced in a study of neurological immune-mediated disorders. TCRdb reprocessed the 5' RACE reads with MiXCR, giving one entry per CDR3 protein. The table records roughly 60,000 distinct CDR3 sequences, about 2.5% of them present only once. The sequenced sample consisted of PBMCs. All receptors derive from a man aged 50 to 59 with multiple sclerosis.

This clonotype was seen repeatedly, ten times or more. DNA of the CDR3: TGTGCCAGCTCCCCTCTCGACAGCTCTGGAAACACCATATATTTT. Translated: CASSPLDSSGNTIYF. This chain joins TRBV18 and TRBJ1-3; D may be TRBD1 (5 bases). Trimming removed 6 bases at V and 0 bases at J, with 12 bases between. Germline V gene lookup returns CDR1 KGHSH and CDR2 LQKENI. CDR3 length equals 15 residues.

This clonotype was recorded at least ten times. J is TRBJ1-4 and V is TRBV5-1, with 7 bases identical to TRBD1. With V trimmed by 4 bases and J by 0 bases, 6 bases remained unmatched. The CDR3 extends over 16 amino acids. Germline lookup yields CDR1 SGHRS and CDR2 YFSETQ. CDR3 DNA: TGCGCCAGCAGCCGCGCCGGGACAGCAACTAATGAAAAACTGTTTTTT. Protein sequence: CASSRAGTATNEKLFF.

This clonotype was detected once. The V and J genes are TRBV18 and TRBJ1-5; D is ambiguous. This CDR3 comprises 15 residues. Germline V gene data show CDR1 as KGHSH and CDR2 as LQKENI. The ends were cut back, 3 bases at V and 6 bases at J, with 15 bases in the middle. The CDR3 coding sequence is TGTGCCAGCTCACCCGACATGGAGGAGTCTCAGCCCCAGCATTTT. Its translation: CASSPDMEESQPQHF.

This clonotype has ten or more counts. The rearrangement joins TRBV4-3 to TRBJ2-5; tentative D call: TRBD2 (6 bases). Trimming shortened V by 0 bases and J by 4 bases, and 15 bases separated the two germline ends. Looked up from germline, CDR1 is LGHNA and CDR2 is YSLEER. The CDR3 length is 16 residues. The CDR3 loop reads CASSQDMMEGGETQYF. In DNA, the CDR3 is TGCGCCAGCAGCCAAGATATGATGGAGGGAGGAGAGACCCAGTACTTC.

Ten or more counts support this clonotype. The chain joins TRBV6-6 to TRBJ2-2, with 10 bases that match TRBD2. There are 16 residues in the CDR3. Losses at the gene ends were 5 bases for V and 1 base for J; bases not matched to a gene: 4. CDR1 MNHNY and CDR2 SVGAGI come from the germline V gene (reference sequence). The DNA of the CDR3 is TGTGCCAGCAGTCTGATAGCGGGGGGGAACACCGGGGAGCTGTTTTTT. Its protein is CASSLIAGGNTGELFF.

This clonotype was detected many times. The CDR3 DNA follows: TGTGCCAGCAGCTTTTTCCCATCTGGCGATCAGCCCCAGCATTTT. This sequence encodes CASSFFPSGDQPQHF. V is TRBV7-2 and J is TRBJ1-5; D gene uncertain. Trimming took 3 bases from V and 5 from J, leaving 14 bases between them. Looked up from germline, CDR1 is SGHTA and CDR2 is FQGNSA. CDR3 length equals 15 residues.

This clonotype was found many times. The chain links TRBV5-1 to TRBJ2-1, with TRBD2 matching over 8 bases. V lost 1 base, J lost 4 bases, and 7 bases stayed unmatched. Germline CDR1 reads SGHRS; CDR2 reads YFSETQ. The CDR3 is made up of 16 amino acids. CDR3 protein: CASSLTLVAGYNEQFF. Here the CDR3 DNA reads TGCGCCAGCAGCTTGACACTAGTAGCGGGGTACAATGAGCAGTTCTTC.

This clonotype was recorded many times. J is TRBJ2-3 and V is TRBV5-1; TRBD2 agrees at 7 bases. The germline gives CDR1 SGHRS, CDR2 YFSETQ. The ends lost 6 bases at V and 9 bases at J; junction bases unmatched: 13. This CDR3 has 14 residues. This CDR3 is CASKDLSLGGTQYF. As DNA, the CDR3 is TGCGCCAGCAAGGACTTATCTTTGGGAGGGACGCAGTATTTT.

The table lists this clonotype with many counts. The V gene is TRBV5-1, the J gene TRBJ2-1; D gene uncertain. The CDR3 runs to 14 residues. Germline CDR1 SGHRS, CDR2 YFSETQ. V gave up 0 bases and J gave up 5 bases, with 9 bases separating them. CDR3 loop: CASSLASRNNEQFF. CDR3 nucleotides: TGCGCCAGCAGCTTGGCATCCAGAAACAATGAGCAGTTCTTC.

This clonotype was counted many times. CDR3 loop: CASPDDLNTEAFF. The CDR3 coding sequence is TGTGCCAGCCCGGACGACCTTAACACTGAAGCTTTCTTT. The genes are TRBV27 and TRBJ1-1, with unresolved D. V was clipped by 8 bases and J by 2 bases, with 12 bases between them. The CDR3 loop spans 13 amino acids. From germline, CDR1 is MNHEY and CDR2 SMNVEV (reference sequence).

In the case of this clonotype: Sequence at one end of the junction differs from germline and may be a read error. V usage is TRBV11-2 and J usage is TRBJ2-5, with 9 bases fitting TRBD1. The CDR3 runs to 15 residues. Germline V CDR1 and CDR2: SGHAT, FQNNGV. CDR3 nucleotide sequence: TGTGCTAGCAGCTGGAGACAGGGGGGCCGAGAGACCCAGTACTTC. It codes for CASSWRQGGRETQYF.

This clonotype was counted many times. This chain uses TRBV29-1 with TRBJ1-4; D not resolved. CDR1 and CDR2 from the germline V gene are SQVTM and ANQGSEA. The CDR3 has 13 residues. V was pared by 6 bases and J by 7 bases, with 15 bases between. CDR3 sequence (DNA): TGCAGCGTAACGAAGGGAGGTGGTGAAAAACTGTTTTTT. Translation gives CSVTKGGGEKLFF.

The sample holds many counts of this clonotype. Its ends do not fully match the called genes, so a read error is possible. This chain connects TRBV10-3 to TRBJ1-2; D remains ambiguous. The CDR3 sequence is 11 residues long. Germline V gene sequence: CDR1 ENHRY, CDR2 SYGVKD. The CDR3 region is CAISEFGGWAF. CDR3 nucleotide sequence: TGTGCCATCAGTGAGTTCGGCGGCTGGGCCTTC.

This clonotype was seen repeatedly, ten times or more. The chain links TRBV6-6 to TRBJ1-6, with D hard to call. Per the germline V gene, CDR1 is MNHNY and CDR2 is SVGAGI (reference sequence). The CDR3 extends over 14 amino acids. V was cut by 5 bases and J by 10 bases, with 15 bases left in between. CDR3 region: CASSDLRAGSPLHF. CDR3 nucleotide sequence: TGTGCCAGCAGTGACCTCCGGGCTGGGTCACCCCTCCACTTT.

At least ten counts were recorded for this clonotype. The chain is built from TRBV20-1 and TRBJ1-4; D ambiguous. V was shortened by 6 bases and J by 8 bases, with 16 bases between the two germline ends. This CDR3 is 13 amino acids long. Germline assignment: CDR1 DFQATT and CDR2 SNEGSKA (reference sequence). CDR3: CSAPPSGEEKLFF. The CDR3 DNA sequence: TGCAGTGCCCCCCCTTCCGGGGAGGAAAAACTGTTTTTT.

Many counts were recorded for this clonotype. The rearrangement joins TRBV25-1 to TRBJ1-5, with D perhaps TRBD1 (6 bases). The germline CDR1 and CDR2 sequences are MGHDK and SYGVNS. With 8 bases removed from V and 4 bases from J, the gap between germline ends came to 12 bases. CDR3 length equals 13 residues. As DNA, the CDR3 is TGTGCCAGCCGGGGGCAGGGAAATCAGCCCCAGCATTTT. Translating it yields CASRGQGNQPQHF. The entire variable domain, with the rest obtained from reference TRBV25-1 and TRBJ1-5, is as follows: EADIYQTPRYLVIGTGKKITLECSQTMGHDKMYWYQQDPGMELHLIHYSYGVNSTEKGDLSSESTVSRIRTEHFPLTLESARPSHTSQYLCASRGQGNQPQHFGDGTRLSIL.

This clonotype was found many times. J is TRBJ1-2 and V is TRBV9; 7 bases map to TRBD1. Germline V gene data show CDR1 as SGDLS and CDR2 as YYNGEE. The CDR3 is 16 residues long. The trim removed 3 bases at V and 0 bases at J, leaving 8 bases unmatched. The CDR3 coding sequence is TGTGCCAGCAGCGCCGTACAGGGGCCATCTAACTATGGCTACACCTTC. As protein: CASSAVQGPSNYGYTF.

This clonotype was seen at least ten times. This chain links TRBV7-2 with TRBJ1-5, with 10 nucleotides matching TRBD1. The CDR3 sequence is 15 residues long. In germline, CDR1 is SGHTA, CDR2 FQGNSA. J was trimmed by 7 bases and V by 5 bases; bases with no gene match: 8. CDR3 nucleotides: TGTGCCAGCAGCCTCCGGGACAGGGGAAGGCAGCCCCAGCATTTT. It yields the protein CASSLRDRGRQPQHF.

This clonotype was seen ten or more times. The chain has TRBV5-1 and TRBJ1-1; no firm D call. V was pared by 6 bases and J by 0 bases, with 12 bases between. This CDR3 is built from 14 residues. Per germline, CDR1 SGHRS and CDR2 YFSETQ. For the CDR3, the DNA is TGCGCCAGCAACGACGTACCTATGAACACTGAAGCTTTCTTT. Amino acids: CASNDVPMNTEAFF.

This clonotype was seen a handful of times. The chain combines TRBV6-6 with TRBJ2-4; TRBD2 matches at 7 bases. The CDR3 is made up of 20 amino acids. The germline CDR1 and CDR2 sequences are MNHNY and SVGAGI (reference sequence). The V segment lost 2 bases and the J segment 0 bases; nucleotides outside the gene matches: 16. CDR3 nucleotides: TGTGCCAGCAGTTACACAGACCCAGGGAATCTAGCGGTAGCCAAAAACATTCAGTACTTC. The encoded protein is CASSYTDPGNLAVAKNIQYF.

There are many counts of this clonotype. The chain links TRBV20-1 to TRBJ1-2; D may be TRBD1 (6 bases). Trimming took 5 bases from V and 3 from J, leaving 13 bases between them. The CDR3 covers 13 residues. CDR1 and CDR2 (germline): DFQATT, SNEGSKA (reference sequence). CDR3 sequence: CSARQADYYGYTF. The CDR3 DNA follows: TGCAGTGCTCGACAGGCCGATTACTATGGCTACACCTTC.

There are many counts of this clonotype. The CDR3 DNA reads as TGTGCCAGCAGCCAAGGGGGCAGCCTAGTTTTGGATACGCAGTATTTT. Translated: CASSQGGSLVLDTQYF. The chain is built from TRBV14 and TRBJ2-3; TRBD1 might be the D (5 bases). The V gene lost 1 base and the J gene lost 6 bases, with 17 bases spanning the gap. Germline V gene sequence: CDR1 SGHDN, CDR2 FVKESK. The CDR3 consists of 16 residues.

Regarding this clonotype: Because the CDR3 is missing its conserved closing phenylalanine or tryptophan, this is likely a read error. J is TRBJ1-4 and V is TRBV3-1; no reliable D call. The germline CDR1 and CDR2 sequences are LGHDT and YNNKEL (reference sequence). V was shortened by 4 bases and J by 8 bases, with 17 bases between the two germline ends. CDR3 length: 15 amino acids. CDR3 loop: CASSRSDNRKEKLFN. Written as DNA, the CDR3 is TGTGCCAGCAGCCGATCTGACAACCGGAAGGAAAAACTGTTTAAT.